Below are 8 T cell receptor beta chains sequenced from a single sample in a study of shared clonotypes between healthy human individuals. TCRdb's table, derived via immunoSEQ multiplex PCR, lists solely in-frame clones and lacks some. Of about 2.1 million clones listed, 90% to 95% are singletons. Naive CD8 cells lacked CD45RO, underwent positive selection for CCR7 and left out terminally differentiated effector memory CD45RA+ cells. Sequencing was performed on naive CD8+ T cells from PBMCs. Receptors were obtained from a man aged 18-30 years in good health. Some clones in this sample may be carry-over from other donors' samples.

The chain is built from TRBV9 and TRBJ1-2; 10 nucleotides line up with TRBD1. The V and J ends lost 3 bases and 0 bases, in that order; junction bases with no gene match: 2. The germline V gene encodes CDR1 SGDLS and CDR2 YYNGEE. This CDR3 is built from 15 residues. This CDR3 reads CASSAGTGANYGYTF. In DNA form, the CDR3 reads TGTGCCAGCAGCGCGGGGACAGGGGCTAACTATGGCTACACCTTC.

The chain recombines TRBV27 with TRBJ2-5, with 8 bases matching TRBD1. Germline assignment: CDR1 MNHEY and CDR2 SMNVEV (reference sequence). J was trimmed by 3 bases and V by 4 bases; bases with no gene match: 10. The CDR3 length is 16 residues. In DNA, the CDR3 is TGTGCCAGCAGTTCCCACCTGGGACAGGATGAAGAGACCCAGTACTTC. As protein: CASSSHLGQDEETQYF.

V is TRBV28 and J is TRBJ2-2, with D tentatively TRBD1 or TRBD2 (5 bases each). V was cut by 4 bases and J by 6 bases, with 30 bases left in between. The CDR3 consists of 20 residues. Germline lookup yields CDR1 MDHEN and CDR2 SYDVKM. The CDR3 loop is CASSSPWSTPNGTWAGELFF. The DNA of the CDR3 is TGTGCCAGCAGTTCCCCATGGTCCACACCCAACGGGACGTGGGCCGGGGAGCTGTTTTTT.

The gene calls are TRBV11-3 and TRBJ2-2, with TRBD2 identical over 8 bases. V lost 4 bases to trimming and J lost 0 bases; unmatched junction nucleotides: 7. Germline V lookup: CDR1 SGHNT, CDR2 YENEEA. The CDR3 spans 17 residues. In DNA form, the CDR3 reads TGTGCCAGCAGCTCCCGGACAGCGGGGGCGAACACCGGGGAGCTGTTTTTT. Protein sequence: CASSSRTAGANTGELFF.

CDR3 loop: CASSPKGGDNSPLHF. CDR3 coding DNA: TGTGCCAGCAGCCCGAAGGGAGGGGATAATTCACCCCTCCACTTT. This rearrangement joins TRBV9 to TRBJ1-6; possible D gene TRBD1, 5 bases. The CDR3 extends over 15 amino acids. The germline gives CDR1 SGDLS, CDR2 YYNGEE. V dropped 4 bases and J dropped 5 bases, with 13 bases sitting between them.

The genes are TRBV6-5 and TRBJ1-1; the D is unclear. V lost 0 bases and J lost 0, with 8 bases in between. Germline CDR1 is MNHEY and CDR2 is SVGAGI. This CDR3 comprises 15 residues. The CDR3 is CASSYSQTLNTEAFF. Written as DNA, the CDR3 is TGTGCCAGCAGTTACTCCCAGACTCTGAACACTGAAGCTTTCTTT.

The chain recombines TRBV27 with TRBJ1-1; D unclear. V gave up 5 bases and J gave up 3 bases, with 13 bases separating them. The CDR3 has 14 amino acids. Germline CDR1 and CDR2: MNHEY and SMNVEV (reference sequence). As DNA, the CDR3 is TGTGCCAGCAGTATCACGGACGGAGACACTGAAGCTTTCTTT. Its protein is CASSITDGDTEAFF.

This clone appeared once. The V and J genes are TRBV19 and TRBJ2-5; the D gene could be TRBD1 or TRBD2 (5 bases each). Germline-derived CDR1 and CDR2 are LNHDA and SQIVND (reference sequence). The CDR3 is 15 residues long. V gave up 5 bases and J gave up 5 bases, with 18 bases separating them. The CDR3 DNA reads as TGTGCCAGTAGTGTGGTTGGGGGAAGGTCGGAGACCCAGTACTTC. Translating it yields CASSVVGGRSETQYF.